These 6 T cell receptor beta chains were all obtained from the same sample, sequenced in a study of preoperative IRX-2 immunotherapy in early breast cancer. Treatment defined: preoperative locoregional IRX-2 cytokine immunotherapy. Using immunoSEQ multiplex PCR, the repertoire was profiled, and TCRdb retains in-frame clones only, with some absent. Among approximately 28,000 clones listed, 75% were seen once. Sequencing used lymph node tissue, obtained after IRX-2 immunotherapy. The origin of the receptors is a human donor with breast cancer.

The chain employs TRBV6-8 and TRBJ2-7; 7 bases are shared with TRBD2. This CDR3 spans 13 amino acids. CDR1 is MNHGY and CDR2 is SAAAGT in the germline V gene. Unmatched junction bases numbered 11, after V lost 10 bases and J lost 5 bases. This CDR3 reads CAISGERDDEQYF. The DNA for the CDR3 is TGTGCCATCTCGGGGGAGCGGGATGACGAGCAGTACTTC.

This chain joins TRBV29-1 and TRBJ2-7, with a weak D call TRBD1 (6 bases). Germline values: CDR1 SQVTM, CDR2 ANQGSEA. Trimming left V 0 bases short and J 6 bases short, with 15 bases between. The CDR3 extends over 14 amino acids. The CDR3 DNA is TGCAGCGTTGAAGAATGGCAGGGGAACGGCGAGCAGTACTTC. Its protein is CSVEEWQGNGEQYF.

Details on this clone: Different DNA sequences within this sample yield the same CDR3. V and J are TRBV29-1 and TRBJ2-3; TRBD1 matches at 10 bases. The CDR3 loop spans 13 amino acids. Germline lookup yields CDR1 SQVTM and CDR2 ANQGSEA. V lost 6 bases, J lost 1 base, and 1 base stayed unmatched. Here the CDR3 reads CSVTGGGTDTQYF. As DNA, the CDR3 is TGCAGCGTGACAGGGGGCGGCACAGATACGCAGTATTTT.

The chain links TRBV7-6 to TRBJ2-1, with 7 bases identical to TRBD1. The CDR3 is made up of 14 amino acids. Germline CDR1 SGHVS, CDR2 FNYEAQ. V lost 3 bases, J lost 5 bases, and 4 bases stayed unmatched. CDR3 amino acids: CASSLGQFNNEQFF. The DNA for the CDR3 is TGTGCCAGCAGCTTGGGACAGTTCAACAATGAGCAGTTCTTC.

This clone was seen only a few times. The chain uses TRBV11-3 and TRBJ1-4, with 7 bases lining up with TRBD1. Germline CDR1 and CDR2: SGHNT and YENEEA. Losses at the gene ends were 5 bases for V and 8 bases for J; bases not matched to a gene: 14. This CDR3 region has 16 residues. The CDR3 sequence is CASSLRGQGIGEKLFF. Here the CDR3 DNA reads TGTGCCAGCAGCCTAAGGGGGCAGGGGATTGGCGAAAAACTGTTTTTT.

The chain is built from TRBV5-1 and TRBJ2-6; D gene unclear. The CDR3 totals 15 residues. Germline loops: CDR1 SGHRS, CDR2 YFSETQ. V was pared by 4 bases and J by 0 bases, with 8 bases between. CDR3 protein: CASSVQTSGANVLTF. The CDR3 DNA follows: TGCGCCAGCAGCGTACAGACCTCTGGGGCCAACGTCCTGACTTTC. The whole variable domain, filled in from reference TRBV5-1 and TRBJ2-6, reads KAGVTQTPRYLIKTRGQQVTLSCSPISGHRSVSWYQQTPGQGLQFLFEYFSETQRNKGNFPGRFSGRQFSNSRSEMNVSTLELGDSALYLCASSVQTSGANVLTFGAGSRLTVL.